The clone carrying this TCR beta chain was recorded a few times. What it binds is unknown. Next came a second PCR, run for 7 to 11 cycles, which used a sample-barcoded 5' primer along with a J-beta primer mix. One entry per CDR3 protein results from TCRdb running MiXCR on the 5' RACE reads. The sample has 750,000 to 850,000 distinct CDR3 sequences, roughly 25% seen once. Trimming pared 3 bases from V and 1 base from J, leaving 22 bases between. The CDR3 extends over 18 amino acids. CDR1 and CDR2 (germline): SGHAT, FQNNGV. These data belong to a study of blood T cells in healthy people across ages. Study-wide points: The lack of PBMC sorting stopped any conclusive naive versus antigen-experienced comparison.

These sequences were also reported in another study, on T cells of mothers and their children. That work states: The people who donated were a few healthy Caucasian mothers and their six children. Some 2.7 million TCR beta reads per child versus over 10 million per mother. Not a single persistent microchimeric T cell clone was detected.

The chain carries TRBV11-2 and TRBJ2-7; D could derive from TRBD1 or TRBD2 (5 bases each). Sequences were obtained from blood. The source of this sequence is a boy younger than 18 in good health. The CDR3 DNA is TGTGCCAGCAGCTTGGGCTGGGGGAACCAGAAGCATTCCTACGAGCAGTACTTC. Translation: CASSLGWGNQKHSYEQYF.